One TCR beta chain is described in this entry. These data come from a study of blood T cell repertoires in COVID-19. The CDR3 sequence is 13 residues long. The ends were cut back, 1 base at V and 3 bases at J, with 8 bases in the middle. CDR1 and CDR2 (germline): SQVTM, ANQGSEA. TCRdb keeps only in-frame clones here, not all; method: immunoSEQ multiplex PCR. The sample carries roughly 50,000 clones, around 79% recorded once. Specimen: peripheral blood. This sequence joins TRBV29-1 and TRBJ2-3; D remains unclear. This sequence was found in a man in his 60s with acute or convalescent COVID-19. CDR3 residues: CSVEALGTDTQYF. The CDR3 DNA is TGCAGCGTTGAAGCTCTCGGGACAGATACGCAGTATTTT.